This T cell receptor beta chain appears in the sequencing data of a study of tumour-infiltrating T cells in Burkitt lymphoma. Study background: Productive clonality predicted overall and progression-free survival.

This CDR3 is built from 13 residues. Germline lookup yields CDR1 SGHRS and CDR2 YFSETQ. V was clipped by 1 base and J by 6 bases, with 10 bases between them. This table comes from immunoSEQ multiplex PCR, and its TCRdb copy is limited to in-frame clones, with some not included. Among around 6,700 clones, 17% were seen once, and the ten largest hold approximately 2.8%. The TCR comes from a human donor with diffuse large B-cell lymphoma. The chain is built from TRBV5-1 and TRBJ1-2; maybe TRBD1 (6 bases). Sequencing was done on a sample of tumor tissue. As DNA, the CDR3 is TGCGCCAGCAGCTTGTTACAGGGAAATGGCTACACCTTC. Its protein product is CASSLLQGNGYTF.